This T cell receptor (beta chain) is drawn from a study of blood T cell repertoires in COVID-19. Study information: Some COVID-19 samples were acute and others convalescent; all came from the United States, Italy and Spain.

Original processing notes: Amplified reference gene primers provided the basis for estimating nucleated cell counts. The assay was immunoSEQ multiplex PCR, and TCRdb's table has in-frame clones only and misses some. V and J calls and clone size are given by that table; D and trimming were obtained from the DNA. The sample has about 81,000 clones, about 84% seen once. The trim removed 5 bases at V and 4 bases at J, leaving 9 bases unmatched. This CDR3 spans 15 amino acids. Germline V gene data show CDR1 as SGHAT and CDR2 as FQNNGV. The clonotype was recovered from a human donor in a cohort sampled during active COVID-19. The chain is built from TRBV11-2 and TRBJ2-3; TRBD2 matches 7 bases. Source material: peripheral blood. The DNA for the CDR3 is TGTGCCAGCAGCCCCAGCGGGGCGGGCGCAGATACGCAGTATTTT. It is translated as CASSPSGAGADTQYF.